This is a list of T cell receptor beta chains from one sample in a study of post-analysis software for immune sequencing data. TCRdb re-analysed the PCR reads in MiXCR, keeping a single row per CDR3 protein. The data show around 150,000 distinct CDR3 sequences, approximately 35% seen once. The source material was blood, sampled after autologous hematopoietic stem cell transplantation. The receptor source for this set is a girl between 10 and 17 years old with multiple sclerosis. The CDR3 runs from the conserved cysteine through the conserved F or W. D genes are given only for firm matches. Size is stated for part of the rows, as once, few or many counts, or as a class when the clone is expanded.

size: NA; V: TRBV15; J: TRBJ1-1; D: NA; DNA: TGTGCCACCAGCAGAGATAGAGCTTATGAAGCTTTCTTT; CDR3: CATSRDRAYEAFF
size: NA; V: TRBV2; J: TRBJ1-2; D: NA; DNA: TGTGCCAGCAGTGAAGGGTCCCTGGACTATGGCTACACCTTC; CDR3: CASSEGSLDYGYTF
size: few; V: TRBV20-1; J: TRBJ2-1; D: NA; DNA: TGCAGTGCCGACGGGGATTGGAGGGATGAGCAGTTCTTC; CDR3: CSADGDWRDEQFF
size: NA; V: TRBV20-1; J: TRBJ2-5; D: NA; DNA: TGCAGTGCTAGCCCGGGAGTCATTATAGAAGAGACCCAGTACTTC; CDR3: CSASPGVIIEETQYF
size: NA; V: TRBV28; J: TRBJ2-7; D: TRBD1; DNA: TGTGCCAGCAGTCCCGGGACAGGGAATTCCGAGCAGTACTTC; CDR3: CASSPGTGNSEQYF
size: NA; V: TRBV5-1; J: TRBJ1-1; D: NA; DNA: TGCGCCAGCAGCTTGTGGGCCGGATCGAACACTGAAGCTTTCTTT; CDR3: CASSLWAGSNTEAFF
size: NA; V: TRBV20-1; J: TRBJ2-1; D: TRBD1; DNA: TGCAGTGCCCCCGCCGGGACAGGGACCTACAATGAGCAGTTCTTC; CDR3: CSAPAGTGTYNEQFF
size: few; V: TRBV20-1; J: TRBJ2-5; D: TRBD2; DNA: TGCAGTGCTGTTCTCACTAGCGCATTAGAGACCCAGTACTTC; CDR3: CSAVLTSALETQYF
size: many; V: TRBV29-1; J: TRBJ2-7; D: TRBD1; DNA: TGCAGCGTTAGGGACAGGGACTACGAGCAGTACTTC; CDR3: CSVRDRDYEQYF
size: few; V: TRBV20-1; J: TRBJ2-7; D: NA; DNA: TGCAGTGCTAGATCGGGGGACAAGATCCATGGCGAGCAGTACTTC; CDR3: CSARSGDKIHGEQYF
size: NA; V: TRBV20-1; J: TRBJ1-6; D: TRBD1; DNA: TGCAGTGCTGTGGACAGGGGGAAGCCACCCCTCCACTTT; CDR3: CSAVDRGKPPLHF
size: NA; V: TRBV15; J: TRBJ2-1; D: NA; DNA: TGTGCCACCTGCAGAGAGGGACCGGGGGCCTACAATGAGCAGTTCTTC; CDR3: CATCREGPGAYNEQFF
size: NA; V: TRBV14; J: TRBJ2-6; D: NA; DNA: TGTGCCAGCAGCCCTCTACCCGTCTCTGGGGCCAACGTCCTGACTTTC; CDR3: CASSPLPVSGANVLTF
size: many; V: TRBV24-1; J: TRBJ2-1; D: TRBD2; DNA: TGTGCCACCGGAGCGGGAGACTCCTACAATGAGCAGTTCTTC; CDR3: CATGAGDSYNEQFF
size: NA; V: TRBV20-1; J: TRBJ1-2; D: TRBD1; DNA: TGCAGTGCCACCCCAGACAGGGCAGGAAGCTATGGCTACACCTTC; CDR3: CSATPDRAGSYGYTF
size: few; V: TRBV4-3; J: TRBJ2-4; D: NA; DNA: TGCGCCAGCAGCCAAGAAACCGCCGGGAGAGGGGGAGTTCAGTACTTC; CDR3: CASSQETAGRGGVQYF
size: many; V: TRBV6-5; J: TRBJ2-1; D: TRBD2; DNA: TGTGCCAGCAGTTCTGTGATAGCGGGCCTTTACAATGAGCAGTTCTTC; CDR3: CASSSVIAGLYNEQFF
size: many; V: TRBV6-5; J: TRBJ2-3; D: TRBD1; DNA: TGTGCCAGCAGTCCCGGACAGGGGGTGGATACGCAGTATTTT; CDR3: CASSPGQGVDTQYF
size: few; V: TRBV20-1; J: TRBJ2-4; D: TRBD1; DNA: TGCAGTGCGAAGGGACAGTTCGAAAACATTCAGTACTTC; CDR3: CSAKGQFENIQYF
size: many; V: TRBV7-2; J: TRBJ2-7; D: TRBD2; DNA: TGTGCCAGCAGCCCCCAAGGGACTAGCGGGAAGTACTTC; CDR3: CASSPQGTSGKYF
size: NA; V: TRBV6-5; J: TRBJ2-3; D: TRBD2; DNA: TGTGCCAGCAGTTACCTAGCGGGAGGGCCCCGGAGCACAGATACGCAGTATTTT; CDR3: CASSYLAGGPRSTDTQYF
size: NA; V: TRBV11-2; J: TRBJ1-1; D: NA; DNA: TGTGCCAGCAGCGCCCATGGCAGGAGGAACACTGAAGCTTTCTTT; CDR3: CASSAHGRRNTEAFF
size: few; V: TRBV5-1; J: TRBJ2-1; D: TRBD2; DNA: TGCGCCAGCAGCACGGGACTAGCGGGAGTCTCGGGCAACAATGAGCAGTTCTTC; CDR3: CASSTGLAGVSGNNEQFF
size: NA; V: TRBV12-3/TRBV12-4; J: TRBJ2-3; D: NA; DNA: TGTGCCAGCAGTTACTCGACTGGCGGCACAGATACGCAGTATTTT; CDR3: CASSYSTGGTDTQYF